This record covers a single T cell receptor beta chain. The method was immunoSEQ multiplex PCR; TCRdb's version includes in-frame clones alone and lacks a portion of them. The repertoire consists of some 2.4 million clones, with 80% to 95% occurring once and the leading ten covering about 0.38%. CDR3 length: 14 residues. Trimming removed 7 bases at V and 8 bases at J, with 21 bases between. CDR1 is SQVTM, CDR2 ANQGSEA, per germline. This record comes from a study of shared clonotypes between healthy human individuals. Naive CD45RA+ and memory CD45RA-negative subsets were split from CD4+ cells. The rearrangement joins TRBV29-1 to TRBJ2-4, with a weak D call TRBD1 (7 bases). This clonotype originated in a man between 18 and 29 years old in good health. Some clones in this sample may be carry-over from other donors' samples. The specimen sequenced was naive CD4+ T cells from PBMCs. Indicated subset: CD45RA+ positively selected. CDR3: CSAAGLQGGDIQYF. The CDR3 bases are TGCAGCGCTGCGGGACTCCAGGGGGGAGACATTCAGTACTTC.